The source of this T cell receptor (beta chain) is a study of shared clonotypes between healthy human individuals. The study's findings and limits: In the sorted subsets, rarefaction showed sequencing was incomplete despite large depth.

This clone was observed a few times. What it binds is unknown. Other DNA sequences from this sample encode an identical CDR3 as well. Here immunoSEQ multiplex PCR was the method, and the copy in TCRdb shows in-frame clones only, minus some. The table shows a few million clones, with over 85% occurring only once. The CDR3 totals 13 residues. The germline V gene encodes CDR1 SGHAT and CDR2 FQNNGV. Trimming took 2 bases from V and 1 from J, leaving 0 bases between them. This TCR was recovered from a man aged 18 to 29 in good health. Some clones in this sample may be carry-over from other donors' samples. The rearrangement joins TRBV11-2 to TRBJ2-6; no clear D. The sequencing sample was made of naive CD4+ T cells from PBMCs. Subset denoted: CD45RA+ positively selected. CDR3 bases: TGTGCCAGCAGCTTATCTGGGGCCAACGTCCTGACTTTC. It yields the protein CASSLSGANVLTF.